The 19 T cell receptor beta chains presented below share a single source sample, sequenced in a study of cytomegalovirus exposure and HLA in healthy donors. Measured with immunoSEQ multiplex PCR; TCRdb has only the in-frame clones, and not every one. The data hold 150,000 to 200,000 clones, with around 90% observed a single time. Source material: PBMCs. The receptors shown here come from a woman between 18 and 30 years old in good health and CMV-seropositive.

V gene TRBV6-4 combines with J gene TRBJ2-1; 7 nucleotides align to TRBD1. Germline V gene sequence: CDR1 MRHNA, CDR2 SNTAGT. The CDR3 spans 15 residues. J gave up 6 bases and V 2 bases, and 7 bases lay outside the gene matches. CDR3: CASSDPGQASNEQFF. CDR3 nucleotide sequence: TGTGCCAGCAGTGACCCAGGACAGGCTAGCAATGAGCAGTTCTTC.

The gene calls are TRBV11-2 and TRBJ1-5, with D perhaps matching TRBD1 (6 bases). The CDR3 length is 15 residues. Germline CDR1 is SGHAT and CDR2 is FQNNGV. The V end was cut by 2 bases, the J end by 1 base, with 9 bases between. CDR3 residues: CASSLSQGSNQPQHF. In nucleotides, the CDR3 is TGTGCCAGCAGCTTATCACAGGGCAGCAATCAGCCCCAGCATTTT. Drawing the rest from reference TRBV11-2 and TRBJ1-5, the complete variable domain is EAGVAQSPRYKIIEKRQSVAFWCNPISGHATLYWYQQILGQGPKLLIQFQNNGVVDDSQLPKDRFSAERLKGVDSTLKIQPAKLEDSAVYLCASSLSQGSNQPQHFGDGTRLSIL.

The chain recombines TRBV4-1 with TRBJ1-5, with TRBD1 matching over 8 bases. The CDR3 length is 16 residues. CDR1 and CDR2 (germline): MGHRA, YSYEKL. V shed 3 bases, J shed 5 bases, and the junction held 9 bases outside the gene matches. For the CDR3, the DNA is TGCGCCAGCAGCCATCATTCAGGGGGCGCGGATCAGCCCCAGCATTTT. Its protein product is CASSHHSGGADQPQHF.

DNA for the CDR3: TGTGCCAGCAGCTTAGTTGCTATCCCGGGGGCCAAAAACATTCAGTACTTC. It yields the protein CASSLVAIPGAKNIQYF. This chain joins TRBV7-2 and TRBJ2-4; D might be TRBD2 (5 bases). Germline lookup yields CDR1 SGHTA and CDR2 FQGNSA. Trimming took 1 base from V and 1 from J, leaving 14 bases between them. The CDR3 loop spans 17 amino acids.

In DNA, the CDR3 is TGTGCCAGCAGCTTAGATTGGACTAGGGAGACCCAGTACTTC. Translated: CASSLDWTRETQYF. The rearrangement links TRBV7-9 to TRBJ2-5, with 7 bases matching TRBD2. Trimming removed 1 base from V and 5 bases from J; junction bases left unmatched: 4. Germline V gene data show CDR1 as SEHNR and CDR2 as FQNEAQ (reference sequence). The CDR3 has 14 residues.

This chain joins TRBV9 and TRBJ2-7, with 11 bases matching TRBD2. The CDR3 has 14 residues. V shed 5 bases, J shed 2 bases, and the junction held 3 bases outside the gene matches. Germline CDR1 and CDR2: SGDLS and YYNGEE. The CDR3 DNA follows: TGTGCCAGCAGTTTAGCGGGGGGGCCCTACGAGCAGTACTTC. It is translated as CASSLAGGPYEQYF.

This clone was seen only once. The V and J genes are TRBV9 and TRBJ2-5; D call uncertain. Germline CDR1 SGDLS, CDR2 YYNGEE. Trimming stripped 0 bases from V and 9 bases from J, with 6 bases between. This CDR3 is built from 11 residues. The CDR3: CASSVDEAQYF. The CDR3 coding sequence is TGTGCCAGCAGCGTAGACGAGGCCCAGTACTTC.

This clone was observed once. In nucleotides, the CDR3 is TGTGCCAGCAGTGCGGAGGATACGCAGTATTTT. Protein product: CASSAEDTQYF. The chain is built from TRBV28 and TRBJ2-3; D not certain. The CDR3 extends over 11 amino acids. CDR1 is MDHEN, CDR2 SYDVKM, per germline. Between the trimmed V and J ends, which lost 5 bases and 6 bases, there was a span of 6 bases.

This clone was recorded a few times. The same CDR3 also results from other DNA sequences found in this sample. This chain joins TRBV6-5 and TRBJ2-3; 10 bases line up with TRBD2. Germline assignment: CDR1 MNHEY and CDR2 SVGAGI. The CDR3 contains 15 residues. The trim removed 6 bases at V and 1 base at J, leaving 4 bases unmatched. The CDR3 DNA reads TGTGCCAGCAGCCGGACTAGCGGACGCACAGATACGCAGTATTTT. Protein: CASSRTSGRTDTQYF.

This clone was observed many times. In DNA, the CDR3 is TGTGCCAGCAGCCAACTCGACGAGGGACTAGCGGACTCCTACGAGCAGTACTTC. It codes for CASSQLDEGLADSYEQYF. The V call is TRBV4-2, the J call TRBJ2-7; TRBD2 agrees at 11 bases. The junction had 9 bases not matched to a gene; V was cut back by 2 bases and J by 0 bases. The CDR3 length is 18 residues. Germline V CDR1 and CDR2: LGHNA, YNFKEQ.

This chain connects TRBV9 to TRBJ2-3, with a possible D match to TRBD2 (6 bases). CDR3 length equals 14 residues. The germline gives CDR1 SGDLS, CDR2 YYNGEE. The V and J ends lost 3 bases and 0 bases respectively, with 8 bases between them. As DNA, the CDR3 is TGTGCCAGCAGCGCTGGGGGGAGCACAGATACGCAGTATTTT. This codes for CASSAGGSTDTQYF.

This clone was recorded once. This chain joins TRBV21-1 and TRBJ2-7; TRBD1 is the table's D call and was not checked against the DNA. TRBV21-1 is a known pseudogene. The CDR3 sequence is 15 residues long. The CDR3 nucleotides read TGTGCCAGCAGCTCACCGGGACAGGAGAGCTACGAGCAGTACTTC. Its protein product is CASSSPGQESYEQYF.

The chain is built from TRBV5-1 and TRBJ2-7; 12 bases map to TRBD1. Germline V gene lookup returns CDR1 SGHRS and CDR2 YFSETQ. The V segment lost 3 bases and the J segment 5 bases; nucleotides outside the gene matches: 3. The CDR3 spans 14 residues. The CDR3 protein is CASSSGQGADEQYF. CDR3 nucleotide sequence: TGCGCCAGCAGCTCGGGACAGGGGGCGGACGAGCAGTACTTC.

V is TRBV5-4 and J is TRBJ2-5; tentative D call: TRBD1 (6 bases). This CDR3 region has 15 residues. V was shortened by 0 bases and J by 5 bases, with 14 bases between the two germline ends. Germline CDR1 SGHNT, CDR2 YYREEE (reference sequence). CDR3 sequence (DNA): TGTGCCAGCAGCTTGGTCCACAGGGAGAAGGAGACCCAGTACTTC. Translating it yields CASSLVHREKETQYF.

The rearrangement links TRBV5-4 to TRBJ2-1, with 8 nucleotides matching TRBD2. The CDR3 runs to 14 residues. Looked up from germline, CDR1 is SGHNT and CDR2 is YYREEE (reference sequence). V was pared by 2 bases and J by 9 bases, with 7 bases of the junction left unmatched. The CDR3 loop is CASSLTGGQGEQFF. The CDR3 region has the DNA TGTGCCAGCAGCTTAACGGGGGGGCAGGGTGAGCAGTTCTTC.

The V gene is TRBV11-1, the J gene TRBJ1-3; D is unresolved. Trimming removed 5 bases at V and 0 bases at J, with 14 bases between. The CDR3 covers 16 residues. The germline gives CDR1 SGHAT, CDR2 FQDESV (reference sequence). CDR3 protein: CASSPEGPSSGNTIYF. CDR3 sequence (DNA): TGTGCCAGCAGCCCCGAGGGTCCGAGCTCTGGAAACACCATATATTTT. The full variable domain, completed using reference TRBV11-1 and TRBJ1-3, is EAEVAQSPRYKITEKSQAVAFWCDPISGHATLYWYRQILGQGPELLVQFQDESVVDDSQLPKDRFSAERLKGVDSTLKIQPAELGDSAMYLCASSPEGPSSGNTIYFGEGSWLTVV.

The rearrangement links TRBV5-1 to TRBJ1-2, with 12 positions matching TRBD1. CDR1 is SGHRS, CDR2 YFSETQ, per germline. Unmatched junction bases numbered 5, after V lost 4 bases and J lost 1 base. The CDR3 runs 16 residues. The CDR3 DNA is TGCGCCAGCAGCCAGGGACAGGGGGCCATTAACTATGGCTACACCTTC. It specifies CASSQGQGAINYGYTF.

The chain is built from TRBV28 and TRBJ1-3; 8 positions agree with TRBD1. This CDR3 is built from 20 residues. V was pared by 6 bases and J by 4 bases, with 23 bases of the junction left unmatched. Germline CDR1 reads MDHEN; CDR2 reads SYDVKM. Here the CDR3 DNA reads TGTGCCAGCAGACACTCATGGGGGGACAGGTCACGAATGAGGGGAAACACCATATATTTT. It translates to CASRHSWGDRSRMRGNTIYF.

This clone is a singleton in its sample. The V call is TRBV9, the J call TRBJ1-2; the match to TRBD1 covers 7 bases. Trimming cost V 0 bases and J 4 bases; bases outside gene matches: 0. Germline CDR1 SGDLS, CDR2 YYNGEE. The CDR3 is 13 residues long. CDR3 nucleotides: TGTGCCAGCAGCGTAGGACAGGGCTATGGCTACACCTTC. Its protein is CASSVGQGYGYTF.